This T cell receptor (beta chain) was sequenced in a study of identical twins. Regarding the study as a whole: Out-of-frame alpha sequences shared by twins showed excess low generation probability.

This clonotype was detected a few times. Antigen unknown. MiXCR was run by TCRdb on the 5' RACE reads, yielding one entry per CDR3 protein. Of roughly 250,000 distinct CDR3 sequences in the sample, 11% to 15% were seen once. V lost 7 bases and J 2 bases, leaving 6 bases between the germline ends. There are 12 residues in the CDR3. Germline lookup yields CDR1 KGHDR and CDR2 SFDVKD. The material sequenced was memory (CD45RO+) T cells sorted from blood. The chain combines TRBV24-1 with TRBJ2-3; D ambiguous. This sequence was found in a woman in her late teens or twenties in good health. The chain's CDR3 is CATRDLTDTQYF. For the CDR3, the DNA is TGTGCCACCAGGGACCTCACAGATACGCAGTATTTT.